This T cell receptor beta chain was observed in a study of cytomegalovirus exposure and HLA in healthy donors. Overall study: The use of the same platform for the 95 to 150 validation repertoires and the approximately 730 first-cohort repertoires was reported by a later analysis. Broader study findings: Usually a TCR sequence was rare, but some public TCRs were found in many donors. The study put some 150 TCR beta chains on its list as cytomegalovirus-associated. Cytomegalovirus status, reportedly, was diagnosed with high specificity and sensitivity by the classifier.

CDR3 size: 13 residues. V dropped 3 bases and J dropped 5 bases, with 10 bases sitting between them. From germline, CDR1 is SGHAT and CDR2 FQNNGV. The repertoire was sequenced with immunoSEQ multiplex PCR; TCRdb's copy has only in-frame clones and lacks some. The data contain over 120,000 clones, about 90% of them singletons. Comment on this clone: Its target is not known.

Source material: PBMCs. The TCR comes from a young woman in good health and CMV-seropositive. This chain uses TRBV11-2 with TRBJ2-5, with D perhaps matching TRBD1 (6 bases). CDR3 protein: CASSFRQEETQYF. CDR3 in DNA: TGTGCCAGCAGCTTCAGACAGGAGGAGACCCAGTACTTC.